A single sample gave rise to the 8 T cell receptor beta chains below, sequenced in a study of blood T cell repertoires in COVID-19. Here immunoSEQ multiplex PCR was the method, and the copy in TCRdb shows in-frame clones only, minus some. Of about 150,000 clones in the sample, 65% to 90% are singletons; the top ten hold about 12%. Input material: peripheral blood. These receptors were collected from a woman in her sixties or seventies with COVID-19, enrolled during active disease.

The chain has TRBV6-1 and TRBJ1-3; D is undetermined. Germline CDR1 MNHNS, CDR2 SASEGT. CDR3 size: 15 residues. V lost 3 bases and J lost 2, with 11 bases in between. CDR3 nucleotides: TGTGCCAGCAGTGAGCGGGGTCGAACTGGAAACACCATATATTTT. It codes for CASSERGRTGNTIYF.

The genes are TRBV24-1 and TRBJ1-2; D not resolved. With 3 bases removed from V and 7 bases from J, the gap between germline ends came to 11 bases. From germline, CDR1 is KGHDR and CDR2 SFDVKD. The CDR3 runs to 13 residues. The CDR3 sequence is CATSDPAVSGYTF. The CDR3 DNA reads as TGTGCCACCAGTGATCCGGCGGTGAGTGGCTACACCTTC.

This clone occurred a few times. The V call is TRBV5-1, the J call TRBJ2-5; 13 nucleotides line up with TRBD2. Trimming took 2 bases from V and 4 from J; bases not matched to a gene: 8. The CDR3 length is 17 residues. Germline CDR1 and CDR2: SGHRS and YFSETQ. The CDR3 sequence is CASSFGLAGARGETQYF. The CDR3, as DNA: TGCGCCAGCAGCTTTGGACTAGCGGGGGCGCGAGGAGAGACCCAGTACTTC. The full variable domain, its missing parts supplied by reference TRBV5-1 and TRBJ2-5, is KAGVTQTPRYLIKTRGQQVTLSCSPISGHRSVSWYQQTPGQGLQFLFEYFSETQRNKGNFPGRFSGRQFSNSRSEMNVSTLELGDSALYLCASSFGLAGARGETQYFGPGTRLLVL.

The CDR3 spells CATSTTYTEGNYEQYV. CDR3 coding DNA: TGTGCCACCAGCACAACCTACACGGAGGGTAACTACGAGCAGTACGTC. V gene TRBV15 combines with J gene TRBJ2-7; D is perhaps TRBD2 (6 bases). Germline CDR1 is LNHNV and CDR2 is YYDKDF (reference sequence). CDR3 length: 16 amino acids. V gave up 4 bases and J gave up 3 bases, with 19 bases separating them.

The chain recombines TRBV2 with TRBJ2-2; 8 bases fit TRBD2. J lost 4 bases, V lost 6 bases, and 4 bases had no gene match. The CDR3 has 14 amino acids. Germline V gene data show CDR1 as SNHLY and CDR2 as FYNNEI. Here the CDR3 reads CASRAGAVTGELFF. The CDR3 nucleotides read TGTGCCAGCAGAGCGGGGGCCGTCACCGGGGAGCTGTTTTTT.

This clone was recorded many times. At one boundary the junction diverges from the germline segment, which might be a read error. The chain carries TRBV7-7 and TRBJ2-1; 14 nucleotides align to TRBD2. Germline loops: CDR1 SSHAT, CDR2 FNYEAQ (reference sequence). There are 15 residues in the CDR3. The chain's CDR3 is CASSRLAGGRSEQFF. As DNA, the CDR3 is TGTGCTAGCAGCCGACTAGCGGGAGGGCGAAGTGAGCAGTTCTTC. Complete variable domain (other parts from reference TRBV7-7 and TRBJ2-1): GAGVSQSPRYKVTKRGQDVTLRCDPISSHATLYWYQQALGQGPEFLTYFNYEAQPDKSGLPSDRFSAERPEGSISTLTIQRTEQRDSAMYRCASSRLAGGRSEQFFGPGTRLTVL.

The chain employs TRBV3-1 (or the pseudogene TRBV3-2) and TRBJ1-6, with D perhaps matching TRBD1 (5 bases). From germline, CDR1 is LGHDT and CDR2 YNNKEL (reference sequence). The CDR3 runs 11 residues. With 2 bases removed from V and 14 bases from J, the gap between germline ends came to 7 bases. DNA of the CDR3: TGTGCCAGCAGCCAAATAGGGGCCCTCCACTTT. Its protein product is CASSQIGALHF.

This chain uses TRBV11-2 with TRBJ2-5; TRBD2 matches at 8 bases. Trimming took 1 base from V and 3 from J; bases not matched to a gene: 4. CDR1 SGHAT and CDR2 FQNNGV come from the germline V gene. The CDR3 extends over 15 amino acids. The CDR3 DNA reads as TGTGCCAGCAGCTTAGGTTGGCGGGGGGAAGAGACCCAGTACTTC. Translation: CASSLGWRGEETQYF. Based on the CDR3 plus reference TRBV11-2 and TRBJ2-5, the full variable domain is EAGVAQSPRYKIIEKRQSVAFWCNPISGHATLYWYQQILGQGPKLLIQFQNNGVVDDSQLPKDRFSAERLKGVDSTLKIQPAKLEDSAVYLCASSLGWRGEETQYFGPGTRLLVL.